These 30 T cell receptor beta chains originate from one sample sequenced in a study of shared clonotypes between healthy human individuals. The table came from immunoSEQ multiplex PCR; TCRdb's copy has only in-frame clones and leaves some out. This table holds over 1.5 million clones, around 98% found once. Source material: naive CD4+ T cells sorted from blood. Subset reported: CD45RA+ positively selected. All receptors come from a man in his thirties or forties in good health.

This clone was counted a single time. The chain recombines TRBV5-5 with TRBJ1-1; no clear D gene. Germline V gives CDR1 SGHKS, CDR2 YYEKEE (reference sequence). Trimming left V 2 bases short and J 3 bases short, with 11 bases between. The CDR3 sequence is 14 residues long. The CDR3 coding sequence is TGTGCCAGCAGCTTCGCCGCCCGGGACACTGAAGCTTTCTTT. It yields the protein CASSFAARDTEAFF.

This chain connects TRBV25-1 to TRBJ2-7; the D gene is possibly TRBD1 (5 bases). The J call could be wrong; TRBJ2-5 is a better fit for the DNA end. Germline CDR1 MGHDK, CDR2 SYGVNS. The CDR3 has 15 residues. As DNA, the CDR3 is TGTGCCAGCAGTGACCGGACATCAAGACGGGAGACCCAGTACTTC. Its translation: CASSDRTSRRETQYF.

The chain couples TRBV11-3 to TRBJ2-5, with D possibly being TRBD1 or TRBD2 (5 bases each). The germline V gene encodes CDR1 SGHNT and CDR2 YENEEA. The V end was cut by 5 bases, the J end by 2 bases, with 12 bases between. The CDR3 runs 14 residues. The CDR3 coding sequence is TGTGCCAGCAGCCAAGGGACGGGGCAAGAGACCCAGTACTTC. Translating gives CASSQGTGQETQYF.

The chain joins TRBV19 to TRBJ1-5; D is perhaps TRBD1 (6 bases). Trimming took 3 bases from V and 2 from J, leaving 14 bases between them. This CDR3 has 16 amino acids. CDR1 and CDR2 (germline): LNHDA, SQIVND (reference sequence). DNA of the CDR3: TGTGCCAGTAGTATTTTTGGGACAAAAGGCAATCAGCCCCAGCATTTT. Its translation is CASSIFGTKGNQPQHF.

The table lists this clone with a count of one. This rearrangement joins TRBV7-2 to TRBJ2-1; the D gene could be TRBD1 or TRBD2 (7 bases each). The V and J ends lost 2 bases and 15 bases respectively, with 17 bases between them. This CDR3 comprises 13 residues. Germline V gene sequence: CDR1 SGHTA, CDR2 FQGNSA. The CDR3 nucleotides are TGTGCCAGCAGCTTAAGGGGGCTAGCGGATGGGTTCTTC. It yields the protein CASSLRGLADGFF. Combining the CDR3 with reference TRBV7-2 and TRBJ2-1 gives the whole variable domain GAGVSQSPSNKVTEKGKDVELRCDPISGHTALYWYRQSLGQGLEFLIYFQGNSAPDKSGLPSDRFSAERTGGSVSTLTIQRTQQEDSAVYLCASSLRGLADGFFGPGTRLTVL.

The chain is built from TRBV6-1 and TRBJ2-7; weak D call: TRBD2 (7 bases). The ends were cut back, 8 bases at V and 0 bases at J, with 14 bases in the middle. The CDR3 covers 14 residues. Germline V gives CDR1 MNHNS, CDR2 SASEGT. CDR3 loop: CASGRDKSSYEQYF. In DNA form, the CDR3 reads TGTGCCAGCGGGAGGGACAAGAGCTCCTACGAGCAGTACTTC.

The genes are TRBV10-2 and TRBJ2-7, with 8 bases matching TRBD1. The germline CDR1 and CDR2 sequences are WSHSY and SAAADI. The CDR3 is 15 amino acids. J lost 4 bases, V lost 3 bases, and 8 bases had no gene match. CDR3 in amino acids: CASSDWPGGWYEQYF. The CDR3 coding sequence is TGCGCCAGCAGTGATTGGCCAGGGGGCTGGTACGAGCAGTACTTC.

The chain joins TRBV28 to TRBJ2-3; tentatively, D is TRBD1 (5 bases). Trimming removed 4 bases from V and 5 bases from J, with 10 bases in between. CDR1 is MDHEN and CDR2 is SYDVKM in the germline V gene. The CDR3 extends over 13 amino acids. DNA for the CDR3: TGTGCCAGCAGTTCCGGACAAGAAGATACGCAGTATTTT. It specifies CASSSGQEDTQYF.

Points on this clone: At one of its ends the junction is not consistent with the germline gene, which may arise from a read error. This rearrangement joins TRBV5-1 to TRBJ2-2, with 7 bases fitting TRBD2. Germline CDR1 is SGHRS and CDR2 is YFSETQ. This CDR3 has 14 amino acids. The chain's CDR3 is CASSLSGNSGELFF. As DNA, the CDR3 is TGCGCCAGCAGCTTGAGCGGGAACAGCGGGGAGCTGTTTTTT.

CDR3 sequence (DNA): TGTGCCAGCAGGCAGACAGGGGGCCAAGATACGCAGTATTTT. Protein product: CASRQTGGQDTQYF. This sequence joins TRBV6-5 and TRBJ2-3, with TRBD1 matching over 10 bases. The CDR3 length is 14 residues. Unmatched junction bases numbered 5, after V lost 6 bases and J lost 5 bases. From germline, CDR1 is MNHEY and CDR2 SVGAGI.

This chain links TRBV10-1 with TRBJ1-2; D remains ambiguous. Germline values: CDR1 WNHNN, CDR2 SYGVQD (reference sequence). The germline V and J ends were trimmed by 3 bases and 1 base, with 6 bases remaining between them. This CDR3 contains 13 residues. CDR3 amino acids: CASSDSLNYGYTF. CDR3 DNA: TGCGCCAGCAGTGACAGTCTTAACTATGGCTACACCTTC.

About this clone itself: Within the sample, other DNA sequences also encode this same CDR3. The chain recombines TRBV19 with TRBJ2-1, with TRBD2 identical over 7 bases. This CDR3 has 15 residues. J was trimmed by 0 bases and V by 3 bases; bases with no gene match: 2. CDR1 and CDR2 from the germline V gene are LNHDA and SQIVND (reference sequence). The CDR3 is CASSIRGSSYNEQFF. In DNA, the CDR3 is TGTGCCAGTAGTATCCGCGGGAGCTCCTACAATGAGCAGTTCTTC.

The chain has TRBV18 and TRBJ2-7, with TRBD2 identical over 10 bases. The germline gives CDR1 KGHSH, CDR2 LQKENI. V shed 2 bases and J 3 bases; nucleotides not matched to a gene: 19. The CDR3 totals 20 residues. The CDR3 coding sequence is TGTGCCAGCTCACCAAGAAAGCGGGAGGGCCGGGAGTTAGTCTTCTACGAGCAGTACTTC. Protein product: CASSPRKREGRELVFYEQYF.

This clone occurred once. The CDR3, as DNA: TGTGCTAGTGATACAGAGAAAGGTTCCTCCTACGAGCAGTACTTC. Residues: CASDTEKGSSYEQYF. The chain is built from TRBV12-5 and TRBJ2-7, with D unresolved. Between the trimmed V and J ends, which lost 7 bases and 0 bases, there was a span of 16 bases. The germline V gene has CDR1 LGHNT and CDR2 FRNRAP. CDR3 size: 15 residues.

The J gene is TRBJ1-5, the V gene TRBV28; D gene unclear. V was shortened by 10 bases and J by 8 bases, with 24 bases between the two germline ends. In germline, CDR1 is MDHEN, CDR2 SYDVKM. There are 15 residues in the CDR3. CDR3 in DNA: TGTGCCACCAACCCGGGAGCTAAAGGTGGTAAGCCCCAGCATTTT. Its protein is CATNPGAKGGKPQHF.

The chain uses TRBV10-2 and TRBJ2-3; 9 bases align to TRBD2. CDR1 is WSHSY and CDR2 is SAAADI in the germline V gene. The CDR3 runs 18 residues. The J segment lost 8 bases and the V segment lost 2 bases, leaving 17 bases of the junction unmatched. Here the CDR3 DNA reads TGCGCCAGCAGTGAGCCTCGGGGGCCTAGCGGGATCCCCGGTACGCAGTATTTT. It yields the protein CASSEPRGPSGIPGTQYF.

The chain recombines TRBV10-3 with TRBJ2-3, with 12 bases lining up with TRBD2. The CDR3 sequence is 16 residues long. In germline, CDR1 is ENHRY, CDR2 SYGVKD. The V and J ends lost 2 bases and 6 bases, in that order; junction bases with no gene match: 6. Here the CDR3 reads CAISERLAGDGDTQYF. CDR3 nucleotides: TGTGCCATCAGTGAGAGACTAGCGGGGGACGGGGATACGCAGTATTTT.

The V call is TRBV4-3, the J call TRBJ2-1, with D possibly being TRBD2 (6 bases). The CDR3 spans 16 residues. Between the trimmed V and J ends, which lost 2 bases and 2 bases, there was a span of 13 bases. The germline V gene encodes CDR1 LGHNA and CDR2 YSLEER. The CDR3 loop is CASSQNRDSTYNEQFF. The DNA for the CDR3 is TGCGCCAGCAGCCAAAACCGGGACTCGACCTACAATGAGCAGTTCTTC.

A remark on this clone: Other DNA sequences in the sample encode the same CDR3. This chain uses TRBV5-1 with TRBJ2-3; D is possibly TRBD2 (6 bases). Germline V lookup: CDR1 SGHRS, CDR2 YFSETQ. CDR3 length: 13 residues. Trimming shortened V by 4 bases and J by 0 bases, and 6 bases separated the two germline ends. The CDR3 DNA reads TGCGCCAGCAGCCGGGGGAGCACAGATACGCAGTATTTT. It encodes CASSRGSTDTQYF.

This chain uses TRBV7-9 with TRBJ2-1; TRBD2 matches at 14 bases. Germline-derived CDR1 and CDR2 are SEHNR and FQNEAQ (reference sequence). The ends lost 6 bases at V and 8 bases at J; junction bases unmatched: 15. The CDR3 contains 18 residues. As DNA, the CDR3 is TGTGCCAGCAGTTACAAGGGACTAGCGGGAGTGTACGAGCATGAGCAGTTCTTC. It codes for CASSYKGLAGVYEHEQFF.

A word on this clone: Other DNA sequences in the sample encode the same CDR3. This rearrangement joins TRBV5-1 to TRBJ2-5, with 8 bases that match TRBD2. From germline, CDR1 is SGHRS and CDR2 YFSETQ. V trimming: 4 bases; J trimming: 2 bases; junction bases outside the gene matches: 4. This CDR3 is 14 amino acids long. The CDR3 sequence is CASSLTSGQETQYF. CDR3 nucleotide sequence: TGCGCCAGCAGCCTAACTAGCGGACAAGAGACCCAGTACTTC.

The chain recombines TRBV18 with TRBJ2-7; D unclear. Deletions cut 3 bases from V and 5 bases from J, with 11 bases between. Germline CDR1 is KGHSH and CDR2 is LQKENI. CDR3 length: 13 residues. DNA of the CDR3: TGTGCCAGCTCACCCAGACGGACGGACGAGCAGTACTTC. Its protein is CASSPRRTDEQYF.

The chain links TRBV18 to TRBJ2-5, with D perhaps matching TRBD1 (6 bases). V lost 0 bases, J lost 6 bases, and 17 bases lay in between. The germline V gene encodes CDR1 KGHSH and CDR2 LQKENI. The CDR3 runs to 16 residues. The CDR3 DNA sequence: TGTGCCAGCTCACCACCGACAGGTGGGTTCGGGAAGACCCAGTACTTC. Amino acid sequence: CASSPPTGGFGKTQYF.

This clone was seen just once. The chain joins TRBV10-3 to TRBJ2-7; possible D gene TRBD2, 7 bases. This CDR3 has 15 amino acids. V was shortened by 3 bases and J by 4 bases, with 16 bases between the two germline ends. CDR1 is ENHRY and CDR2 is SYGVKD in the germline V gene. In DNA, the CDR3 is TGTGCCATCAGTGACCCGAGGGGGGGTAGGTACGAGCAGTACTTC. This encodes CAISDPRGGRYEQYF.

This chain links TRBV28 with TRBJ1-5; TRBD1 might be the D (6 bases). CDR3 length: 14 amino acids. Between the trimmed V and J ends, which lost 3 bases and 7 bases, there was a span of 13 bases. Per the germline V gene, CDR1 is MDHEN and CDR2 is SYDVKM. CDR3 loop: CASSFQGNRQPQHF. DNA for the CDR3: TGTGCCAGCAGTTTTCAGGGGAATAGGCAGCCCCAGCATTTT.

This sequence joins TRBV6-6 and TRBJ2-7; D possibly corresponds to TRBD2 (5 bases). Trimming pared 5 bases from V and 5 bases from J, leaving 10 bases between. The germline CDR1 and CDR2 sequences are MNHNY and SVGAGI (reference sequence). The CDR3 spans 12 residues. CDR3 nucleotide sequence: TGTGCCAGCAGTGGCGGGCGCGACGAGCAGTACTTC. Its translation: CASSGGRDEQYF.

The CDR3 region is CASSLRDRGSGEQYF. DNA of the CDR3: TGTGCCAGCAGCCTTCGGGACAGGGGGAGTGGCGAGCAGTACTTC. The J gene is TRBJ2-7, the V gene TRBV7-9, with 11 bases fitting TRBD1. V lost 5 bases and J lost 6; bases outside the gene matches: 9. The CDR3 is 15 residues long. The V gene's germline CDR1 is SEHNR and CDR2 FQNEAQ (reference sequence).

The gene calls are TRBV30 and TRBJ1-1; D ambiguous. Trimming took off 7 bases at V and 3 bases at J, with 6 bases between the two ends. This CDR3 spans 10 amino acids. Germline V gene lookup returns CDR1 GTSNPN and CDR2 SVGIG (reference sequence). The CDR3 region has the DNA TGTGCCTCCCCACACACTGAAGCTTTCTTT. Translating gives CASPHTEAFF. Together with reference TRBV30 and TRBJ1-1, the CDR3 gives the full variable domain: SQTIHQWPATLVQPVGSPLSLECTVEGTSNPNLYWYRQAAGRGLQLLFYSVGIGQISSEVPQNLSASRPQDRQFILSSKKLLLSDSGFYLCASPHTEAFFGQGTRLTVV.

The J gene is TRBJ2-1, the V gene TRBV4-2; TRBD2 might be the D (5 bases). Germline V gene data show CDR1 as LGHNA and CDR2 as YNFKEQ. The V gene lost 2 bases and the J gene lost 4 bases, with 9 bases spanning the gap. The CDR3 length is 14 residues. This chain's CDR3 is CASSQSAEYNEQFF. The CDR3 bases are TGTGCCAGCAGCCAATCAGCGGAGTACAATGAGCAGTTCTTC.

This chain connects TRBV30 to TRBJ2-7; 7 bases map to TRBD2. V lost 5 bases and J lost 10; bases outside the gene matches: 8. This CDR3 is built from 11 residues. Germline V lookup: CDR1 GTSNPN, CDR2 SVGIG (reference sequence). CDR3 loop: CAWERGQVQYF. The CDR3 bases are TGTGCCTGGGAGCGGGGCCAAGTACAGTACTTC.